The clone carrying this T cell receptor beta chain has ten or more counts. This record belongs to a study of spatial heterogeneity in lung cancer. Documented time point: sample taken at primary tumor resection. Sequencing covered unsorted whole RNA taken from tumor, nontumor lung or frozen PBMC. The library protocol tagged each TCR cDNA with a unique molecular identifier. Using its own MiXCR run on the 5' RACE reads, TCRdb lists one record per CDR3 protein. The sample lists 60,000 to 80,000 distinct CDR3 sequences, roughly 13% occurring once. V lost 4 bases and J lost 0; bases outside the gene matches: 6. The CDR3 runs to 16 residues. Germline CDR1 and CDR2: SGHAT and FQNNGV.

J is TRBJ2-1 and V is TRBV11-2; 7 bases agree with TRBD1. The receptor comes from a male donor with early-stage non-small cell lung cancer. The source was PBMCs, collected at surgery. The CDR3 DNA is TGTGCCAGCAGCTCGTACAGGGGCCGCTCCTACAATGAGCAGTTCTTC. Protein sequence: CASSSYRGRSYNEQFF.